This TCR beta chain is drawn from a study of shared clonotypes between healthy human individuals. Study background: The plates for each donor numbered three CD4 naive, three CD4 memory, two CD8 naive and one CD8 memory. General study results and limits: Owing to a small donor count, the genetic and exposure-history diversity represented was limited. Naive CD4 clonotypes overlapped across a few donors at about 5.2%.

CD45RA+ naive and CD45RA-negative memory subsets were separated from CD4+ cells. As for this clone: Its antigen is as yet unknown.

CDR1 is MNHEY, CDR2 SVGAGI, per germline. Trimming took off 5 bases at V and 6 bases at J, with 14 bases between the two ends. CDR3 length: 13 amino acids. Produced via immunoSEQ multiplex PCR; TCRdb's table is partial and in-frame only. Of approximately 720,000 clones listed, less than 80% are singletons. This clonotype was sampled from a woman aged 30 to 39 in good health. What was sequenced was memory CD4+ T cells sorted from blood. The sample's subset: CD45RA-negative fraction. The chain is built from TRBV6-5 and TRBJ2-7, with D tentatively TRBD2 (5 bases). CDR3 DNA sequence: TGTGCCAGCAGTGACCACCCTGGGAGCGAGCAGTACTTC. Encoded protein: CASSDHPGSEQYF.